This T cell receptor (beta chain) was captured by sequencing in a study of cytomegalovirus exposure and HLA in healthy donors. Repertoires were generated with immunoSEQ multiplex PCR, while TCRdb's copy carries only in-frame clones and drops some. The table shows approximately 200,000 clones, with roughly 77% occurring only once. The donors were members of the approximately 120-subject validation cohort (separate from the approximately 650-subject first cohort). From germline, CDR1 is MNHNS and CDR2 SASEGT. The CDR3 runs to 13 residues. Trimming took 9 bases from V and 1 from J, leaving 13 bases between them.

Sequenced input: PBMCs. This clonotype was sampled from a woman in her twenties or thirties in good health and CMV-seronegative. The chain links TRBV6-1 to TRBJ2-7, with D maybe TRBD2 (5 bases). CDR3: CASSRADSYEQYF. The CDR3 DNA is TGTGCCAGTTCGCGGGCCGATTCCTACGAGCAGTACTTC.